This T cell receptor (beta chain) was found in a study of T cell responses to AZD1222 COVID-19 vaccine. Study-level findings and limits: Breadth and depth of Spike-specific TCRs rose after two AZD1222 doses. In a largely white British group with more females than males, clonal diversity was possibly underestimated. The span of vaccine-associated CD4 TCRs extended across spike, with dominance at 160-218 and 743-854.

Profiling relied on immunoSEQ multiplex PCR, and the TCRdb table lists in-frame clones only, not all of them. The sample has some 60,000 clones; 75% to 85% are singletons. As to this clone: What it binds is unknown.

The length of the CDR3 is 13 residues. Per the germline V gene, CDR1 is SNHLY and CDR2 is FYNNEI. The ends were cut back, 6 bases at V and 0 bases at J, with 9 bases in the middle. The sequence came from an adult in good health. V usage is TRBV2 and J usage is TRBJ2-7; no reliable D call. This sample comprised peripheral blood, obtained on day 0 of AZD1222 vaccination. CDR3 loop: CASSRKPSYEQYF. Here the CDR3 DNA reads TGTGCCAGCAGCCGGAAACCCTCCTACGAGCAGTACTTC.